The rows below give T cell receptor beta chains drawn from one sample of a study of CD8 T cells in Susac syndrome. TCRdb processed the immunoSEQ multiplex PCR reads anew with MiXCR; each CDR3 protein has one entry. Of 150,000 to 190,000 distinct CDR3 sequences in the sample, over 85% were seen once. The source material was CD8+ T cells from PBMCs. The receptors shown here come from a human donor with multiple sclerosis. The CDR3 runs from the conserved cysteine through the conserved F or W. Each record gives: D gene, V gene, clone size, J gene, CDR3 DNA, CDR3 protein. D genes are given only for firm matches. Rows give clone size only sometimes, using once, few, many, or a class for an expanded clone.

D: -; V: TRBV9; size: -; J: TRBJ2-7; DNA: TGTGCCAGCAGCTTACCAGTTCTACCTACCTACGAGCAGTACTTC; CDR3: CASSLPVLPTYEQYF
D: TRBD2; V: TRBV30; size: once; J: TRBJ2-1; DNA: TGTGCCTGGAGTGCCACTAGCGCTGAGCAGTTCTTC; CDR3: CAWSATSAEQFF
D: -; V: TRBV3-1; size: -; J: TRBJ2-3; DNA: TGTGCCAGCAGCCAACCCGGGGGCCCCGAGGTAGATACGCAGTATTTT; CDR3: CASSQPGGPEVDTQYF
D: -; V: TRBV29-1; size: -; J: TRBJ1-1; DNA: TGCAGCGTTGCAGGGGAGGCGCCTGAAGCTTTCTTT; CDR3: CSVAGEAPEAFF
D: -; V: TRBV6-6; size: -; J: TRBJ1-1; DNA: TGTGCCACCGGACAGTCTCGGAATCTGAACACTGAAGCTTTCTTT; CDR3: CATGQSRNLNTEAFF
D: TRBD1; V: TRBV9; size: once; J: TRBJ1-2; DNA: TGTGCCAGCAGGGTGGGACAGAACTATGGCTACACCTTC; CDR3: CASRVGQNYGYTF
D: -; V: TRBV9; size: -; J: TRBJ2-7; DNA: TGTGCCAGCAGCGTAGGGCCGTCGGGTGAGCAGTACTTC; CDR3: CASSVGPSGEQYF
D: -; V: TRBV27; size: -; J: TRBJ1-2; DNA: TGTGCCAGCAGTTTTAGCCTGATGTATGGCTACACCTTC; CDR3: CASSFSLMYGYTF
D: TRBD1; V: TRBV19; size: -; J: TRBJ2-1; DNA: TGTGCCAGTTCGCAGGGGGAACCTTACAATGAGCAGTTCTTC; CDR3: CASSQGEPYNEQFF
D: -; V: TRBV30; size: -; J: TRBJ1-6; DNA: TGTGCCTGGGGAGACTACGGGTCCTATAATTCACCCCTCCACTTT; CDR3: CAWGDYGSYNSPLHF
D: -; V: TRBV13; size: -; J: TRBJ1-1; DNA: TGTGCCAGCAGCAAGGGTTACACTGAAGCTTTCTTT; CDR3: CASSKGYTEAFF
D: -; V: TRBV27; size: -; J: TRBJ2-1; DNA: TGTGCCAGCACCCACTGGGAGACTCACAATGAGCAGTTCTTC; CDR3: CASTHWETHNEQFF
D: TRBD1; V: TRBV30; size: -; J: TRBJ2-7; DNA: TGTGCCTGGAGCCGAACGAGGGGGCGGAGAGCCTACGAGCAGTACTTC; CDR3: CAWSRTRGRRAYEQYF
D: TRBD1; V: TRBV7-9; size: -; J: TRBJ1-2; DNA: TGTGCCAGCAGCCCCGGGACAGCGTCATATGGCTACACCTTC; CDR3: CASSPGTASYGYTF
D: TRBD1; V: TRBV4-1; size: -; J: TRBJ1-2; DNA: TGCGCCAGCATGCCTCGGGACAGGGCTCGCGGCTACACCTTC; CDR3: CASMPRDRARGYTF
D: -; V: TRBV12-3/TRBV12-4; size: -; J: TRBJ1-5; DNA: TGTGCCAGCAGTCCCTTCGCGTTAGATCAGCCCCAGCATTTT; CDR3: CASSPFALDQPQHF
D: -; V: TRBV12-3/TRBV12-4; size: -; J: TRBJ1-3; DNA: TGTGCCAGCACCACCAACGCAGGCTCTGGAAACACCATATATTTT; CDR3: CASTTNAGSGNTIYF
D: TRBD1; V: TRBV3-1; size: -; J: TRBJ2-1; DNA: TGTGCCAGCAGCCAAGTACAGGGGGCTTACAATGAGCAGTTCTTC; CDR3: CASSQVQGAYNEQFF
D: -; V: TRBV29-1; size: -; J: TRBJ1-1; DNA: TGCAGCGTCGGACTTCTGAACACTGAAGCTTTCTTT; CDR3: CSVGLLNTEAFF
D: -; V: TRBV9; size: once; J: TRBJ1-2; DNA: TGTGCCAGCAGCACCATGAGTGTCCCCTATGGCTACACCTTC; CDR3: CASSTMSVPYGYTF
D: -; V: TRBV20-1; size: once; J: TRBJ1-2; DNA: TGCAGTGCTAGGCCCAGGGGAGGTTACCACTATGGCTACACCTTC; CDR3: CSARPRGGYHYGYTF
D: -; V: TRBV9; size: -; J: TRBJ2-1; DNA: TGTGCCAGCAGCGTTACGGGGGGCCACCCGAAGAGCTCCTACAATGAGCAGTTCTTC; CDR3: CASSVTGGHPKSSYNEQFF
D: -; V: TRBV18; size: -; J: TRBJ1-2; DNA: TGTGCCAGCTCACACGGACGGGGCTATGGCTACACCTTC; CDR3: CASSHGRGYGYTF
D: -; V: TRBV27; size: -; J: TRBJ1-2; DNA: TGTGCCAGCAGTTTAGGGTCAAATGTCTATGGCTACACCTTC; CDR3: CASSLGSNVYGYTF
D: -; V: TRBV6-1; size: -; J: TRBJ2-3; DNA: TGTGCCAGCAGCCGTACTCCAGACCATGAACTACTCGCGGGAGATACGCAGTATTTT; CDR3: CASSRTPDHELLAGDTQYF
D: -; V: TRBV20-1; size: -; J: TRBJ1-1; DNA: TGCAGTGCTCTCGACGGGAACACTGAAGCTTTCTTT; CDR3: CSALDGNTEAFF
D: TRBD1; V: TRBV29-1; size: few; J: TRBJ1-2; DNA: TGCAGCGACCTCGACAGGGTTTATGGCTACACCTTC; CDR3: CSDLDRVYGYTF
D: -; V: TRBV20-1; size: -; J: TRBJ2-7; DNA: TGCAGTGCTAGAGACTTACGACACCAAACCTACGAGCAGTACTTC; CDR3: CSARDLRHQTYEQYF
D: -; V: TRBV9; size: -; J: TRBJ2-5; DNA: TGTGCCAGCAGCGTCCAGGGTAGGGGGCAAGAGACCCAGTACTTC; CDR3: CASSVQGRGQETQYF
D: -; V: TRBV12-5; size: -; J: TRBJ2-1; DNA: TGTGCTAGTGTACCGGGGGGCGCTAGCTCCTACAATGAGCAGTTCTTC; CDR3: CASVPGGASSYNEQFF
D: -; V: TRBV29-1; size: -; J: TRBJ1-2; DNA: TGCAGCGTTGAAGGGCGGGTCCAAGCTGAAAGTAACTATGGCTACACCTTC; CDR3: CSVEGRVQAESNYGYTF
D: TRBD1; V: TRBV15; size: -; J: TRBJ1-2; DNA: TGTGCCACCAGCAGAGATAGACGTGACAGGGGGCTTAATGGCTACACCTTC; CDR3: CATSRDRRDRGLNGYTF
D: -; V: TRBV20-1; size: -; J: TRBJ2-7; DNA: TGCAGTGCTACTGACCAGATCGGGTCCTACGAGCAGTACTTC; CDR3: CSATDQIGSYEQYF
D: TRBD2; V: TRBV6-2/TRBV6-3; size: -; J: TRBJ2-5; DNA: TGTGCCAGCAGTCTAGCGGGGCGTACCCAGTACTTC; CDR3: CASSLAGRTQYF
D: -; V: TRBV9; size: -; J: TRBJ1-2; DNA: TGTGCCAGCAGCTCGGGAGAGGGTGATGGCTACACCTTC; CDR3: CASSSGEGDGYTF
D: TRBD1; V: TRBV14; size: -; J: TRBJ2-4; DNA: TGTGCCAGCAGCCAACACACAGGGGAAAGGTCCCTGGCCAAAAACATTCAGTACTTC; CDR3: CASSQHTGERSLAKNIQYF
D: -; V: TRBV29-1; size: -; J: TRBJ2-7; DNA: TGCAGCGTTGATGCGGGGGCTGGGTCCTACGAGCAGTACTTC; CDR3: CSVDAGAGSYEQYF
D: -; V: TRBV30; size: -; J: TRBJ1-5; DNA: TGTGCCCCCGGCACCTGGGAGGATCAGCCCCAGCATTTT; CDR3: CAPGTWEDQPQHF
D: -; V: TRBV11-2; size: -; J: TRBJ2-3; DNA: TGTGCCAGCAGCTTAGAGGCTAGACCCACAGATACGCAGTATTTT; CDR3: CASSLEARPTDTQYF
D: -; V: TRBV5-1; size: -; J: TRBJ2-6; DNA: TGCGCCAGCAGCTGGATGCCTGGAGACATCGGCTCATTCTCTGGGGCCAACGTCCTGACTTTC; CDR3: CASSWMPGDIGSFSGANVLTF
D: -; V: TRBV13; size: -; J: TRBJ2-1; DNA: TGTGCCAGCAGCTCAGGGGCCCCTCCTAGTCATGAGCAGTTCTTC; CDR3: CASSSGAPPSHEQFF
D: -; V: TRBV7-9; size: -; J: TRBJ1-2; DNA: TGTGCCAGCAGCTTAACTCCGGGACGGGGGTCGGACTTC; CDR3: CASSLTPGRGSDF
D: -; V: TRBV29-1; size: -; J: TRBJ1-4; DNA: TGCAGCGCGGGGAGGGAGTTCGCAACTAATGAAAAACTGTTTTTT; CDR3: CSAGREFATNEKLFF
D: -; V: TRBV11-2; size: -; J: TRBJ2-7; DNA: TGTGCCAGCAGCCTGACCCCCGCCAAACGGGATTACGAGCAGTACTTC; CDR3: CASSLTPAKRDYEQYF
D: -; V: TRBV20-1; size: -; J: TRBJ1-2; DNA: TGCAGTGCTAGAAGGGATACTGACACTAACTATGGCTACACCTTC; CDR3: CSARRDTDTNYGYTF
D: -; V: TRBV7-2; size: -; J: TRBJ1-6; DNA: TGTGCCAGCAGCTTATTGTCTGAGGCCAGGGCCAATTCACCCCTCCACTTT; CDR3: CASSLLSEARANSPLHF
D: -; V: TRBV29-1; size: -; J: TRBJ1-1; DNA: TGCAGCTCGAGGGGGGGCGACGACACTGAAGCTTTCTTT; CDR3: CSSRGGDDTEAFF
D: -; V: TRBV6-1; size: -; J: TRBJ1-5; DNA: TGTGCCAGCAGGTCGGGACCGTCTAGCAATCAGCCCCAGCATTTT; CDR3: CASRSGPSSNQPQHF
D: -; V: TRBV7-9; size: -; J: TRBJ1-1; DNA: TGTGCCAGCTGGGCCGGCACTGAAGCTTTCTTT; CDR3: CASWAGTEAFF
D: -; V: TRBV29-1; size: -; J: TRBJ1-3; DNA: TGCAGCGTTGCGGGGGACGGAAACACCATATATTTT; CDR3: CSVAGDGNTIYF
D: -; V: TRBV7-3; size: -; J: TRBJ2-2; DNA: TGTGCCAGCAGCTTGACAGCGGGCCTGAACACCGGGGAGCTGTTTTTT; CDR3: CASSLTAGLNTGELFF
D: -; V: TRBV28; size: -; J: TRBJ2-3; DNA: TGTGCCAGCACTGTCTTGGGGGGCACAGATACGCAGTATTTT; CDR3: CASTVLGGTDTQYF